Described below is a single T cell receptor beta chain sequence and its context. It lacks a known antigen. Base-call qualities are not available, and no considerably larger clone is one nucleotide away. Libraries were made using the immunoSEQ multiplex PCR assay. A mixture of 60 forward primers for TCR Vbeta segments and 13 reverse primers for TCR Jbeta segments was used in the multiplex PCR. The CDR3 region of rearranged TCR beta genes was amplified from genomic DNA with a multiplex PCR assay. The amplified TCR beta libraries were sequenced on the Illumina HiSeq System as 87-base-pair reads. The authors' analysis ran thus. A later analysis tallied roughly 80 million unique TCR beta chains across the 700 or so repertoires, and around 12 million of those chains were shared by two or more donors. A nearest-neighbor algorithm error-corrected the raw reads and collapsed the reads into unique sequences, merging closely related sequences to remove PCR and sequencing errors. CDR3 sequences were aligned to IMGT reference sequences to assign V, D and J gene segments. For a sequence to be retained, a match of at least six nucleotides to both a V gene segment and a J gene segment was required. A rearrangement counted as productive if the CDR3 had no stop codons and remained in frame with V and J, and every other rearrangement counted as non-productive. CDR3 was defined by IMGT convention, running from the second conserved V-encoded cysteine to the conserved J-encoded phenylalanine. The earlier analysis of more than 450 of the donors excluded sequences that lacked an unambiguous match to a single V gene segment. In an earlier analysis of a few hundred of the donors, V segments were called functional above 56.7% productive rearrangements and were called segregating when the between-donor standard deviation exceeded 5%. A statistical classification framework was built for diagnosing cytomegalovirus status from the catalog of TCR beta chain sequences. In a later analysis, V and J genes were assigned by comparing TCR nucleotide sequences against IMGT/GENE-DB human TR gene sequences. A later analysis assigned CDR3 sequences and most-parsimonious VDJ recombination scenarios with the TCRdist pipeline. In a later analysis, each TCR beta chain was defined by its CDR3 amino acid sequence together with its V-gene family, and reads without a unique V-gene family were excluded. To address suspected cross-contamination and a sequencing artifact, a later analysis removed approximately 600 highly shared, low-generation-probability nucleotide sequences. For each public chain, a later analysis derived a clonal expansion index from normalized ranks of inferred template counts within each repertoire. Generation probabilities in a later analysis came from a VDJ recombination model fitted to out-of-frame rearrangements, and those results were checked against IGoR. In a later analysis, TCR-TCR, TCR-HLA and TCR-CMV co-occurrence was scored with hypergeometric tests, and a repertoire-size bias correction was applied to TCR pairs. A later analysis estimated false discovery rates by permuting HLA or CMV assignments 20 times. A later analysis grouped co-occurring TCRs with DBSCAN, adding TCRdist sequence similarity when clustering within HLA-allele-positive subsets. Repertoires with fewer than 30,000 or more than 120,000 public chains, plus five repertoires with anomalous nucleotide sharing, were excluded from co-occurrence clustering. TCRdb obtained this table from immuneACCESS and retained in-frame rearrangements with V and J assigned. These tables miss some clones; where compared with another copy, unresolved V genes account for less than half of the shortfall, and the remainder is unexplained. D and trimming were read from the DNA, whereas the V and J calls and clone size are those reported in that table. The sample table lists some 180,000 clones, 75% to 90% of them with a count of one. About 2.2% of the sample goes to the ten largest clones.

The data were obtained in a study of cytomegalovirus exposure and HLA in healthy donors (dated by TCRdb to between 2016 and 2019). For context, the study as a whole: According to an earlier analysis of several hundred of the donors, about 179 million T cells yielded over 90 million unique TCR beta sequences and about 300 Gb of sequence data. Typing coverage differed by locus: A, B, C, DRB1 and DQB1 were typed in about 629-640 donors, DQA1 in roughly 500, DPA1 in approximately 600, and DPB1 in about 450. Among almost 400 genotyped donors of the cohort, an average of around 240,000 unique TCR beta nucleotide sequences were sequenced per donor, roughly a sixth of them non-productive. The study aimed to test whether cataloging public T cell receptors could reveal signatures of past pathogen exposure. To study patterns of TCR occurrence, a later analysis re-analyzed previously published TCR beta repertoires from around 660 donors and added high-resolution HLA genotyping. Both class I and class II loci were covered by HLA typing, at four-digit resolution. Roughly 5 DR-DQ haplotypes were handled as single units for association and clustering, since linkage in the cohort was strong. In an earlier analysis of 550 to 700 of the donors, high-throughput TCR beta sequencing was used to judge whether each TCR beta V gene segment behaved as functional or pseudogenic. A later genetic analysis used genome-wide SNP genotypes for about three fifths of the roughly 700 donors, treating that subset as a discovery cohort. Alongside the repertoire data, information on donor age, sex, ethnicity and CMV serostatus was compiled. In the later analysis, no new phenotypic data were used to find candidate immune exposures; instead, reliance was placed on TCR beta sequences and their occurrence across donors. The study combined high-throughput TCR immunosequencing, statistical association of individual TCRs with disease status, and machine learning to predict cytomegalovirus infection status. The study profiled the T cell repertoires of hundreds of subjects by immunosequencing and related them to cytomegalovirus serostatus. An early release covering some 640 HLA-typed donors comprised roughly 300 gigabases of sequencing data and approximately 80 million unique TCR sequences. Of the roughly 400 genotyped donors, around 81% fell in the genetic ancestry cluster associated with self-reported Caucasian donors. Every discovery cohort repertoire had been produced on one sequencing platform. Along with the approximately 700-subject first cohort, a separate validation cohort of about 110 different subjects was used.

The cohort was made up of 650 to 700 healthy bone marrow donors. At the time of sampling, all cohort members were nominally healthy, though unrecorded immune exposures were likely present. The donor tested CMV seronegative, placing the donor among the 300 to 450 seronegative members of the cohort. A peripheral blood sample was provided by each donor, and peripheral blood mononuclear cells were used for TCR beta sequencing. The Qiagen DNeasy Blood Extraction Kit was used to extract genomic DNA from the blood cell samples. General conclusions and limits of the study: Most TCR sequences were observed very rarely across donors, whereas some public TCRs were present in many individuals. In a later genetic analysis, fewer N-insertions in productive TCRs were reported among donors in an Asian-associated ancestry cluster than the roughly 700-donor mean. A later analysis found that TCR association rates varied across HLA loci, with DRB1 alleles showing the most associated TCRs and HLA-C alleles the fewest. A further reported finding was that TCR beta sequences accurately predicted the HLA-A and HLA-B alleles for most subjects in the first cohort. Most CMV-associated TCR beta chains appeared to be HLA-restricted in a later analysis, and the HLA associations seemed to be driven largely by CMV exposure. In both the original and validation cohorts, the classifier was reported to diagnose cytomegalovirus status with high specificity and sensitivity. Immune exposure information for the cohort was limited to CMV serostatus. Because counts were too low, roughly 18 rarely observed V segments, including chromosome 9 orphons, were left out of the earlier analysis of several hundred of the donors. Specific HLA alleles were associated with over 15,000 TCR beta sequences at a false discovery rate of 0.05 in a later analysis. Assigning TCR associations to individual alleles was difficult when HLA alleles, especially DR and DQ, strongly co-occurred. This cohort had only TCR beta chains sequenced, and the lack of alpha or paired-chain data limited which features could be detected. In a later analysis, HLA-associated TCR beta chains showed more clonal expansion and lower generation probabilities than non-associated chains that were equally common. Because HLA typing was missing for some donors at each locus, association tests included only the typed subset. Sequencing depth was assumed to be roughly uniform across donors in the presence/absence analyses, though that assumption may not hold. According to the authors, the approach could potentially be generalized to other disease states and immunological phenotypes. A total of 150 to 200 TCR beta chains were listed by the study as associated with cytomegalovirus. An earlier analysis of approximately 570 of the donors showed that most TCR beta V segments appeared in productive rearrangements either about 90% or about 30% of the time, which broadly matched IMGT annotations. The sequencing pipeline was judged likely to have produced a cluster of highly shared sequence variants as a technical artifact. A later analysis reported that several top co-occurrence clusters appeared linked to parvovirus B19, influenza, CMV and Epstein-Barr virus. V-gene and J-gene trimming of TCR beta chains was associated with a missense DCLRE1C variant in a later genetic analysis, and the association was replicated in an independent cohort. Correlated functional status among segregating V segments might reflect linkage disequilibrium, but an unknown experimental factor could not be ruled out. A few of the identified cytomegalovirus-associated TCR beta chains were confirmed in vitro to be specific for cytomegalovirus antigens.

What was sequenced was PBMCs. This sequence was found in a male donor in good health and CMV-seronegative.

The CDR3 here reads CASSSREIQNTEAFF. The DNA is as follows: TGTGCCAGCAGCTCTCGGGAGATTCAGAACACTGAAGCTTTCTTT. The V gene is TRBV13 and the J gene is TRBJ1-1, with an unclear D gene assignment. The trim is 4 bases for V and 1 base for J, with a gap of 13 bases between the germline ends. The germline V gene (reference sequence) yields PRHDT for CDR1 and FYEKMQ for CDR2. The CDR3 has 15 amino acids, counting the end cysteine and phenylalanine. Only CDR3 DNA remains: 45 bases, in frame from the first base.